The sample holds a few counts of the clone carrying this T cell receptor (beta chain). Its cognate antigen is unknown. The data derive from a study of beta chain features in type 1 diabetes. Investigators reverse transcribed all isolated RNA, so they sequenced expressed TCRB transcripts. Some clones are missing from TCRdb's copy, which holds only in-frame ones; the method was immunoSEQ multiplex PCR. In the table there are about 230,000 clones, 16% of which are singletons. CDR3 length: 15 residues. In germline, CDR1 is GTSNPN, CDR2 SVGIG (reference sequence). The junction had 7 bases not matched to a gene; V was cut back by 3 bases and J by 0 bases. Broader study findings: The study found moderately but significantly shorter TCRB CDR3s in all four CD4+ subsets of Type 1 diabetes patients.

The J gene is TRBJ2-7, the V gene TRBV30; 8 nucleotides line up with TRBD2. The clonotype originates from a man aged 25 to 45 with type 1 diabetes. Specimen: naive CD4+ T cells from blood. CDR3 protein: CAWRRSGTSSYEQYF. The CDR3 region has the DNA TGTGCCTGGAGGCGTAGCGGGACGAGCTCCTACGAGCAGTACTTC.